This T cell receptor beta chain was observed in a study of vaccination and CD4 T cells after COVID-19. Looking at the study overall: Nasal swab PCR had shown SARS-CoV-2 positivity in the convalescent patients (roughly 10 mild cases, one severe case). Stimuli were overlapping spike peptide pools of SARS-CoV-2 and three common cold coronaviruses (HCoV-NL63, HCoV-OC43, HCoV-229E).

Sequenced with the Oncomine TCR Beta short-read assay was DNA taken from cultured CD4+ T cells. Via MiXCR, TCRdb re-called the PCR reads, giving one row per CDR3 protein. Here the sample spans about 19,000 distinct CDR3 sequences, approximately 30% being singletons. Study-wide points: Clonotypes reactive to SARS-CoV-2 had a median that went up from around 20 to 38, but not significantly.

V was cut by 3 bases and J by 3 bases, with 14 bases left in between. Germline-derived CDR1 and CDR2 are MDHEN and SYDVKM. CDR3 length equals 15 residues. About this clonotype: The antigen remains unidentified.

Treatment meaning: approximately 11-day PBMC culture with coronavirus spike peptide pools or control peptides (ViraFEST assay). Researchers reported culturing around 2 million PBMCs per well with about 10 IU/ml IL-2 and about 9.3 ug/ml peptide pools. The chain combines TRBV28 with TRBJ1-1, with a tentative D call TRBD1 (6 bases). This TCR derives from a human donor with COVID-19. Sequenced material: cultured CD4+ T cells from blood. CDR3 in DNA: TGTGCCAGCAGTTTTTTGACAGGTAGGCACACTGAAGCTTTCTTT. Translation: CASSFLTGRHTEAFF.